Listed below are T cell receptor beta chains from one sample, sequenced in a study of blood T cell repertoires in COVID-19. TCRdb's copy holds only in-frame clones and misses some; the assay was immunoSEQ multiplex PCR. The sample lists 180,000 or so clones; 85% to 90% were seen once. Sample: peripheral blood. These receptors came from a man younger than 30 with acute or convalescent COVID-19. Both conserved end residues are part of each CDR3. A D gene is named only where the DNA matches it firmly. A row's size may be missing; if present it is once, few, many or a size class.

d_call: NA; v_call: TRBV5-4; clone_size: NA; j_call: TRBJ2-2; cdr3_nt: TGTGCCAGCAGCTGGGGGCGGGGGCAGGTCGGGGAGCTGTTTTTT; cdr3_aa: CASSWGRGQVGELFF
d_call: TRBD2; v_call: TRBV25-1; clone_size: few; j_call: TRBJ2-3; cdr3_nt: TGTGCCAGCAGTGATTTTGAGCGGGGGAGCACAGATACGCAGTATTTT; cdr3_aa: CASSDFERGSTDTQYF
d_call: TRBD1; v_call: TRBV24-1; clone_size: NA; j_call: TRBJ1-5; cdr3_nt: TGTGCCACCAGTGATTCGGACAGGGGCGGCAATCAGCCCCAGCATTTT; cdr3_aa: CATSDSDRGGNQPQHF
d_call: NA; v_call: TRBV20-1; clone_size: NA; j_call: TRBJ2-1; cdr3_nt: TGCAGTGCTAGGGTGGGCCTTCAGGCGTTCTTC; cdr3_aa: CSARVGLQAFF
d_call: TRBD1; v_call: TRBV27; clone_size: NA; j_call: TRBJ1-2; cdr3_nt: TGTGCCAGCAGTCCTCACTTCCGACGGGTACAGGGGATCAGCAACTATGGCTACACCTTC; cdr3_aa: CASSPHFRRVQGISNYGYTF
d_call: NA; v_call: TRBV7-6; clone_size: NA; j_call: TRBJ2-2; cdr3_nt: TGTGCCAGCAGCTTGCAACCTCAGGGCGGGGAGCTGTTTTTT; cdr3_aa: CASSLQPQGGELFF
d_call: TRBD1; v_call: TRBV18; clone_size: NA; j_call: TRBJ1-1; cdr3_nt: TGTGCCAGCTCACCAAGTTTTTCAGGACAGGGGACGAACACTGAAGCTTTCTTT; cdr3_aa: CASSPSFSGQGTNTEAFF
d_call: NA; v_call: TRBV5-1; clone_size: once; j_call: TRBJ1-2; cdr3_nt: TGCGCCAGCAGCTTGGGACAGTCCAATTTCGATGGCTACACCTTC; cdr3_aa: CASSLGQSNFDGYTF
d_call: TRBD1; v_call: TRBV2; clone_size: few; j_call: TRBJ1-5; cdr3_nt: TGTGCCAGCAGTCTCGGACAGGTCTTTAGCAATCAGCCCCAGCATTTT; cdr3_aa: CASSLGQVFSNQPQHF
d_call: TRBD1; v_call: TRBV24-1; clone_size: NA; j_call: TRBJ2-1; cdr3_nt: TGTGCCACCAGTGATTCACAGGGGTCCTACAATGAGCAGTTCTTC; cdr3_aa: CATSDSQGSYNEQFF
d_call: NA; v_call: TRBV7-9; clone_size: NA; j_call: TRBJ1-2; cdr3_nt: TGTGCCAGCAGCTTAGAAATCGGCAGGAACTATGGCTACACCTTC; cdr3_aa: CASSLEIGRNYGYTF
d_call: NA; v_call: TRBV28; clone_size: few; j_call: TRBJ1-3; cdr3_nt: TGTGCCAGCAGCTATCAGGGTGCTGGAAACACCATATATTTT; cdr3_aa: CASSYQGAGNTIYF
d_call: TRBD1; v_call: TRBV4-2; clone_size: few; j_call: TRBJ1-3; cdr3_nt: TGTGCCAGCAGCCAAGAGACAGGGAGCTCTGGAAACACCATATATTTT; cdr3_aa: CASSQETGSSGNTIYF
d_call: NA; v_call: TRBV4-1; clone_size: NA; j_call: TRBJ1-2; cdr3_nt: TGCGCCAGCAGCCAAGAGGTCGCGCGGGGAGGGGCGTCCGGCTACACCTTC; cdr3_aa: CASSQEVARGGASGYTF
d_call: NA; v_call: TRBV6-5; clone_size: NA; j_call: TRBJ1-4; cdr3_nt: TGTGCCAGCACAAACAGTTATAATGAAAAACTGTTTTTT; cdr3_aa: CASTNSYNEKLFF
d_call: NA; v_call: TRBV6-5; clone_size: medium-sized; j_call: TRBJ1-1; cdr3_nt: TGTGCCAGCAGGAAGGACACCTACACTGAAGCTTTCTTT; cdr3_aa: CASRKDTYTEAFF
d_call: NA; v_call: TRBV7-6; clone_size: NA; j_call: TRBJ2-5; cdr3_nt: TGTGCCAGCACCCCCTCCGGTACGTGGACCCAGTACTTC; cdr3_aa: CASTPSGTWTQYF
d_call: NA; v_call: TRBV2; clone_size: NA; j_call: TRBJ2-1; cdr3_nt: TGTGCCAGCAGTGACTCACTTCTCAATGAGCAGTTCTTC; cdr3_aa: CASSDSLLNEQFF
d_call: NA; v_call: TRBV5-4; clone_size: NA; j_call: TRBJ2-1; cdr3_nt: TGTGCCAGCAGCACTTCAAGCCGCGAGCAGTTCTTC; cdr3_aa: CASSTSSREQFF
d_call: TRBD1; v_call: TRBV30; clone_size: NA; j_call: TRBJ1-6; cdr3_nt: TGTGCCTGGAGACCTGACAGGGGCCCCAGCTCCTATAATTCACCCCTCCACTTT; cdr3_aa: CAWRPDRGPSSYNSPLHF
d_call: TRBD1; v_call: TRBV18; clone_size: once; j_call: TRBJ2-3; cdr3_nt: TGTGCCAGCTCACCCGGGACAGGGGTAATAGATACGCAGTATTTT; cdr3_aa: CASSPGTGVIDTQYF
d_call: TRBD1; v_call: TRBV7-3; clone_size: NA; j_call: TRBJ1-6; cdr3_nt: TGTGCCAGCAGCTTACAGGGGGGTGGTTCACCCCTCCACTTT; cdr3_aa: CASSLQGGGSPLHF
d_call: NA; v_call: TRBV7-9; clone_size: NA; j_call: TRBJ1-6; cdr3_nt: TGTGCCAGCAGCTTAGCTACAGGTGGCTCACCCCTCCACTTT; cdr3_aa: CASSLATGGSPLHF
d_call: TRBD1; v_call: TRBV7-3; clone_size: NA; j_call: TRBJ1-2; cdr3_nt: TGTGCCAGCAGCTCCGGGACAGGGCCCGACTACACCTTC; cdr3_aa: CASSSGTGPDYTF
d_call: NA; v_call: TRBV4-1; clone_size: NA; j_call: TRBJ2-2; cdr3_nt: TGCGCCAGCAGCCTTGGCAACACCGGGGAGCTGTTTTTT; cdr3_aa: CASSLGNTGELFF
d_call: TRBD1; v_call: TRBV3-1/TRBV3-2; clone_size: NA; j_call: TRBJ2-5; cdr3_nt: TGTGCCAGCAGCCAAGGGACAGGGTGGCAAGAGACCCAGTACTTC; cdr3_aa: CASSQGTGWQETQYF
d_call: NA; v_call: TRBV9; clone_size: NA; j_call: TRBJ2-2; cdr3_nt: TGTGCCAGCGGCCAGGGGGCGGGGGCCGACACCGGGGAGCTGTTTTTT; cdr3_aa: CASGQGAGADTGELFF
d_call: NA; v_call: TRBV24-1; clone_size: NA; j_call: TRBJ2-7; cdr3_nt: TGTGCCACCAGTGACCGAGGACTCTACGAGCAGTACTTC; cdr3_aa: CATSDRGLYEQYF
d_call: NA; v_call: TRBV6-5; clone_size: NA; j_call: TRBJ1-2; cdr3_nt: TGTGCCAGCAGTTATACCCCGACTGACCGGGGGGGCTACACCTTC; cdr3_aa: CASSYTPTDRGGYTF
d_call: TRBD2; v_call: TRBV7-3; clone_size: NA; j_call: TRBJ2-1; cdr3_nt: TGTGCCAGCAGCCCCCTAGCGGGGGCCCGAAATGAGCAGTTCTTC; cdr3_aa: CASSPLAGARNEQFF
d_call: NA; v_call: TRBV30; clone_size: NA; j_call: TRBJ1-1; cdr3_nt: TGTGCCTGGAGTGTACATGACACTGAAGCTTTCTTT; cdr3_aa: CAWSVHDTEAFF
d_call: TRBD1; v_call: TRBV7-2; clone_size: NA; j_call: TRBJ2-2; cdr3_nt: TGTGCCAGCAGCTCGCGGACAGGGGGGACCGGGGAGCTGTTTTTT; cdr3_aa: CASSSRTGGTGELFF